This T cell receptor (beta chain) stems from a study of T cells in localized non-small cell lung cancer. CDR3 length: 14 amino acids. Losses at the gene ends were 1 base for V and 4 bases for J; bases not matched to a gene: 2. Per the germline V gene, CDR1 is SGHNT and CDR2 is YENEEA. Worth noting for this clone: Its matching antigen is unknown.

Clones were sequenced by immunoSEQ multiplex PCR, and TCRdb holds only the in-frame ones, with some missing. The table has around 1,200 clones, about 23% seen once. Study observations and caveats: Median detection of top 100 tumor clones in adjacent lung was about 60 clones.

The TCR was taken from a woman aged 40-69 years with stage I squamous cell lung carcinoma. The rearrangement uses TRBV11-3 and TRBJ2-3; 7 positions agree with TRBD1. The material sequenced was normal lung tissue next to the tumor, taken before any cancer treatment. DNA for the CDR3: TGTGCCAGCAGCTTAGGACAGGGAGCAGATACGCAGTATTTT. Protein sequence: CASSLGQGADTQYF.